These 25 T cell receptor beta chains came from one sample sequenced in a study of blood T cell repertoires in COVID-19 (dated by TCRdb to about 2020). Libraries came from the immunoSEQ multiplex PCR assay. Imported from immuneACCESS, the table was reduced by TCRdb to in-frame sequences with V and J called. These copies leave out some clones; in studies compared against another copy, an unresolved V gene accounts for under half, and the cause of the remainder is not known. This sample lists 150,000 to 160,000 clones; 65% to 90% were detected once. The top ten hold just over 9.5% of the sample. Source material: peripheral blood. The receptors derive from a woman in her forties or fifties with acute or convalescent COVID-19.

The CDR3 reads CASRIEQGINTEAFF. CDR3 sequence (DNA): TGTGCCAGCAGAATTGAACAGGGAATCAACACTGAAGCTTTCTTT. This chain joins TRBV2 and TRBJ1-1, with D maybe TRBD1 (6 bases). CDR3 length: 15 amino acids. V lost 6 bases and J 2 bases, leaving 16 bases between the germline ends. The germline V gene encodes CDR1 SNHLY and CDR2 FYNNEI.

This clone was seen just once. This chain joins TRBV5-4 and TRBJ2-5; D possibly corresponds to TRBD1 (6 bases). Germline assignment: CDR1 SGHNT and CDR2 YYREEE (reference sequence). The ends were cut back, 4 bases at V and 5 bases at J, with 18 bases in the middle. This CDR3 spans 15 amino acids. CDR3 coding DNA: TGTGCCAGCAGCAACGGACAGCCCACAGGGGAGACCCAGTACTTC. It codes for CASSNGQPTGETQYF.

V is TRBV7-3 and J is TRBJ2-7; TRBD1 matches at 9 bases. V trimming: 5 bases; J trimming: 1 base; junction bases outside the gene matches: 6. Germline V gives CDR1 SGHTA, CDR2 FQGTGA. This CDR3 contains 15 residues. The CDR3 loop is CASSMGTGLSYEQYF. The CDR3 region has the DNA TGTGCCAGCAGCATGGGGACAGGGCTATCCTACGAGCAGTACTTC. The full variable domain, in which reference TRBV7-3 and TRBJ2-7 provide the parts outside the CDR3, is GAGVSQTPSNKVTEKGKYVELRCDPISGHTALYWYRQSLGQGPEFLIYFQGTGAADDSGLPNDRFFAVRPEGSVSTLKIQRTERGDSAVYLCASSMGTGLSYEQYFGPGTRLTVT.

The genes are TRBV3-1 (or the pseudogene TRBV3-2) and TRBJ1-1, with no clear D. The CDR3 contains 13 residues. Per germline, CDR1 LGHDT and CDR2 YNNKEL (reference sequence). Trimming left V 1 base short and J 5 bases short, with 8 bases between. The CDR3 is CASSQGTRTEAFF. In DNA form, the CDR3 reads TGTGCCAGCAGCCAAGGTACGAGGACTGAAGCTTTCTTT.

CDR3 loop: CASSFGHFRGGGYTF. The CDR3 DNA reads TGTGCCAGCAGCTTCGGACACTTCCGAGGGGGAGGCTACACCTTC. The rearrangement joins TRBV7-2 to TRBJ1-2; D may be TRBD1 (6 bases). There are 15 residues in the CDR3. Germline V lookup: CDR1 SGHTA, CDR2 FQGNSA. The germline V and J ends were trimmed by 3 bases and 8 bases, with 19 bases remaining between them.

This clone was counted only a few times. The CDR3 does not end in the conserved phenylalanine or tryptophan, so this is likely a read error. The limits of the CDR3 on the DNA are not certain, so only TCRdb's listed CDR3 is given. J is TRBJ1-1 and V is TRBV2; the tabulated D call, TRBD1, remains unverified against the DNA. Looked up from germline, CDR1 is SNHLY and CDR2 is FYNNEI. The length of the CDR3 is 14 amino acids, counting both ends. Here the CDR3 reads CASSVERDTGTNSV.

CDR3 in amino acids: CASSRGLINYGYTF. CDR3 sequence (DNA): TGCGCCAGCAGCAGGGGACTGATTAACTATGGCTACACCTTC. This chain connects TRBV5-1 to TRBJ1-2, with a possible D match to TRBD1 (5 bases). The CDR3 consists of 14 residues. Trimming stripped 4 bases from V and 1 base from J, with 11 bases between. Germline CDR1 reads SGHRS; CDR2 reads YFSETQ.

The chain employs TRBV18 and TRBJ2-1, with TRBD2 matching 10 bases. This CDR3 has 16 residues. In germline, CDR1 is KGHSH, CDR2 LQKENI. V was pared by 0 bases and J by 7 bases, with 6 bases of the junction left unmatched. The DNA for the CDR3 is TGTGCCAGCTCACCACCGTCTAGCGGGAGAGGTAATGAGCAGTTCTTC. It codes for CASSPPSSGRGNEQFF.

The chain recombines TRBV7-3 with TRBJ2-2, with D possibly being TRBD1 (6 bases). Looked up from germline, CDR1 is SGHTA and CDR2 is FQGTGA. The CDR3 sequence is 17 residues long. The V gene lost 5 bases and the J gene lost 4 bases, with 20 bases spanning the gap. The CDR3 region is CASSPWGSDSTTGELFF. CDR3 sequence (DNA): TGTGCCAGCAGCCCGTGGGGCTCGGACAGCACCACCGGGGAGCTGTTTTTT.

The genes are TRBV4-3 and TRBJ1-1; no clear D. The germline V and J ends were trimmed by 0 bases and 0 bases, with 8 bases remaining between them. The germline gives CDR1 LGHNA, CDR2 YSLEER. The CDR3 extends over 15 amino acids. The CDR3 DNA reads TGCGCCAGCAGCCAAGAACAGAGCTTGAACACTGAAGCTTTCTTT. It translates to CASSQEQSLNTEAFF.

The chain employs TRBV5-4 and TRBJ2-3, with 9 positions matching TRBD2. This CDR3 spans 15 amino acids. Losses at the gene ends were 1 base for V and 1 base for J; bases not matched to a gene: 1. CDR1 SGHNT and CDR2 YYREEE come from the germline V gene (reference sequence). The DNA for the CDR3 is TGTGCCAGCAGCTTGATAGCGGGGGGCACAGATACGCAGTATTTT. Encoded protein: CASSLIAGGTDTQYF. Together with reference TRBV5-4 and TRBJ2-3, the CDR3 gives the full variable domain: ETGVTQSPTHLIKTRGQQVTLRCSSQSGHNTVSWYQQALGQGPQFIFQYYREEENGRGNFPPRFSGLQFPNYSSELNVNALELDDSALYLCASSLIAGGTDTQYFGPGTRLTVL.

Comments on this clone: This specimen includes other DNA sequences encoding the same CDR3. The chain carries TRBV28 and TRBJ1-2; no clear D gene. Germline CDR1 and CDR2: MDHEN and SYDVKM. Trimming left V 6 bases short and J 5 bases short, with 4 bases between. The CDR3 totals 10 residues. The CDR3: CASSRYGYTF. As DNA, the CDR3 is TGTGCCAGCAGCAGGTATGGCTACACCTTC.

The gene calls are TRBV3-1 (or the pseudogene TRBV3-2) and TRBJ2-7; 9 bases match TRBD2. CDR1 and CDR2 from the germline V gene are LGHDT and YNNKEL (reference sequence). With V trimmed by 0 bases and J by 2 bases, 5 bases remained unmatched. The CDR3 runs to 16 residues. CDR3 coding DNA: TGTGCCAGCAGCCAAGACCAGCGGGAGGTAACCTACGAGCAGTACTTC. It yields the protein CASSQDQREVTYEQYF.

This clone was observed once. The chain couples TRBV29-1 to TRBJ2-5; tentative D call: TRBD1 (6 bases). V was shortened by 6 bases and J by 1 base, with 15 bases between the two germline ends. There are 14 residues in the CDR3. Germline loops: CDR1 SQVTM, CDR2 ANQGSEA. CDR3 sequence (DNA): TGCAGCGTCGAGTCAGGGGTGGCCCAAGAGACCCAGTACTTC. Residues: CSVESGVAQETQYF.

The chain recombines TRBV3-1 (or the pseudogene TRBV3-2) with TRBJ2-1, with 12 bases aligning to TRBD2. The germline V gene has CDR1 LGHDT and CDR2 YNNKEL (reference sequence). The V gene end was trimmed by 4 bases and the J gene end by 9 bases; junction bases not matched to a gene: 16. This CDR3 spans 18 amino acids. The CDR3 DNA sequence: TGTGCCAGCAGCCGAGGTGGGCTAGCGGGGGGGCGATTGTCTGAGCAGTTCTTC. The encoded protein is CASSRGGLAGGRLSEQFF.

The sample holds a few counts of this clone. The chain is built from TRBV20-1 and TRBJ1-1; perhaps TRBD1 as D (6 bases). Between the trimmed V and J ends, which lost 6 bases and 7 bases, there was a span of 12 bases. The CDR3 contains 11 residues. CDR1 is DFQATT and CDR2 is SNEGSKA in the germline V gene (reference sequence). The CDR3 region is CSAKGEIEAFF. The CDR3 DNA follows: TGCAGTGCGAAGGGGGAGATTGAAGCTTTCTTT.

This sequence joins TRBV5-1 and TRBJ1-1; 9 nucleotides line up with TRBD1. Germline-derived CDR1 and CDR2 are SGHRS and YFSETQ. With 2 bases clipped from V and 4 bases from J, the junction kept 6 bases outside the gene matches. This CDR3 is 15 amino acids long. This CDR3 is CASSLNGDRATEAFF. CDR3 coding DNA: TGCGCCAGCAGCTTAAACGGGGACAGGGCCACTGAAGCTTTCTTT.

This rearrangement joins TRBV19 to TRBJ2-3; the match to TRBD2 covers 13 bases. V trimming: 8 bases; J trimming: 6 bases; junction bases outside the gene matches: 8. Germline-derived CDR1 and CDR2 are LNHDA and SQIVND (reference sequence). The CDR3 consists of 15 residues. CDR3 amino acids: CASQTSGGHRDTQYF. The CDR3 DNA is TGTGCCAGTCAGACTAGCGGGGGGCACCGTGATACGCAGTATTTT.

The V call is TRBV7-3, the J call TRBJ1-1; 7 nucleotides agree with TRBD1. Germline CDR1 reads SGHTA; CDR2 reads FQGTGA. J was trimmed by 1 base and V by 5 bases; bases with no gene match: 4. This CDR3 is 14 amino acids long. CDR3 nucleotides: TGTGCCAGCAGCCCCACAGGGGCGAACACTGAAGCTTTCTTT. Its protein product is CASSPTGANTEAFF.

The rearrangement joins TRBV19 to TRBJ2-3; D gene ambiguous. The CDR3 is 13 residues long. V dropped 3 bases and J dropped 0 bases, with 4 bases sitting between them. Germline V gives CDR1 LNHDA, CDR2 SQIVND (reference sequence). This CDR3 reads CASSIQSTDTQYF. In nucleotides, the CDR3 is TGTGCCAGTAGTATCCAGAGCACAGATACGCAGTATTTT.

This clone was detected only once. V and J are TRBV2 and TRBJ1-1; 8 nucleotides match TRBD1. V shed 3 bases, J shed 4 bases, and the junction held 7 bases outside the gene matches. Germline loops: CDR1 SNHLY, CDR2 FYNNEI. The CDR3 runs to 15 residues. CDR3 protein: CASSEDRVRSTEAFF. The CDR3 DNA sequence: TGTGCCAGCAGTGAGGACAGGGTGCGGTCCACTGAAGCTTTCTTT. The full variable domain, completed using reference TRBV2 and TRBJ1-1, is EPEVTQTPSHQVTQMGQEVILRCVPISNHLYFYWYRQILGQKVEFLVSFYNNEISEKSEIFDDQFSVERPDGSNFTLKIRSTKLEDSAMYFCASSEDRVRSTEAFFGQGTRLTVV.

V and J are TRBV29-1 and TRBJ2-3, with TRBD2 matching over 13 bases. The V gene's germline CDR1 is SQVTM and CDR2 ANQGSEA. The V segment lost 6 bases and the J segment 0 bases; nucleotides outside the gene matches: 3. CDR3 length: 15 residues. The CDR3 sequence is CSVVGLAGSTDTQYF. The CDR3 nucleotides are TGCAGCGTGGTGGGACTAGCGGGAAGCACAGATACGCAGTATTTT.

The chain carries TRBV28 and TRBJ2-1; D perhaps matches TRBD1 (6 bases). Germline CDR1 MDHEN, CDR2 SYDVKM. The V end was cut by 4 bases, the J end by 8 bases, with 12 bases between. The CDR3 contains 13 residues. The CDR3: CASSSPDSYEQFF. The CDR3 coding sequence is TGTGCCAGCAGTTCCCCGGACAGCTATGAGCAGTTCTTC.

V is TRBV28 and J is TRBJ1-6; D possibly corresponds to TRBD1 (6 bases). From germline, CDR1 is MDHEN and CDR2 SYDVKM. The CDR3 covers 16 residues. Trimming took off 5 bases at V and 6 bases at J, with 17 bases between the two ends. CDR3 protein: CASSVGGGDLNSPLHF. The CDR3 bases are TGTGCCAGCAGTGTTGGGGGCGGTGACCTTAATTCACCCCTCCACTTT.

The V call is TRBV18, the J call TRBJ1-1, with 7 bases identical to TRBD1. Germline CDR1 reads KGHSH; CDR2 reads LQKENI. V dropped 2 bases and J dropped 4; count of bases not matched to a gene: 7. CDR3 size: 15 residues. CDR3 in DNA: TGTGCCAGCTCACCAGTAGCAGGGGGTGGCACTGAAGCTTTCTTT. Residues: CASSPVAGGGTEAFF.